Shown below are 29 T cell receptor beta chains from a single sample sequenced in a study of cytomegalovirus exposure and HLA in healthy donors. PCR employed 60 Vbeta and 13 Jbeta primers. Only in-frame clones appear in the TCRdb table, and some are missing; sequencing was by immunoSEQ multiplex PCR. The sample contains 150,000 to 200,000 clones, roughly 82% of which appear only once. Sequenced sample: PBMCs. Every receptor here comes from a man aged 50 or older in good health and CMV-seropositive.

The chain couples TRBV6-6 to TRBJ1-3, with D tentatively TRBD1 (6 bases). Germline V gene data show CDR1 as MNHNY and CDR2 as SVGAGI (reference sequence). This CDR3 is 15 amino acids long. The germline V and J ends were trimmed by 2 bases and 2 bases, with 10 bases remaining between them. For the CDR3, the DNA is TGTGCCAGCAGTTACGGACAGCGCCCTGGAAACACCATATATTTT. Its translation: CASSYGQRPGNTIYF.

The CDR3 nucleotides are TGCGCCAGCAGCTTGGTGGGGGGGTCGAATGAAAAACTGTTTTTT. It encodes CASSLVGGSNEKLFF. This chain connects TRBV5-1 to TRBJ1-4; D might be TRBD1 (5 bases). V lost 0 bases and J lost 5, with 11 bases in between. There are 15 residues in the CDR3. The germline V gene encodes CDR1 SGHRS and CDR2 YFSETQ.

The chain uses TRBV18 and TRBJ2-1, with 11 bases identical to TRBD2. Per germline, CDR1 KGHSH and CDR2 LQKENI. Trimming cost V 0 bases and J 7 bases; bases outside gene matches: 2. This CDR3 is 15 amino acids long. The CDR3 nucleotides read TGTGCCAGCTCACCACCGACTAGCGGGACGAATGAGCAGTTCTTC. Translating it yields CASSPPTSGTNEQFF.

This clone was observed a few times. This sequence joins TRBV27 and TRBJ2-5; 10 positions agree with TRBD2. Germline CDR1 and CDR2: MNHEY and SMNVEV (reference sequence). With 4 bases clipped from V and 5 bases from J, the junction kept 10 bases outside the gene matches. This CDR3 has 16 residues. The CDR3 here is CASSSLPSGRSETQYF. The CDR3 region has the DNA TGTGCCAGCAGTTCTTTGCCTAGCGGGAGATCGGAGACCCAGTACTTC.

The chain joins TRBV5-1 to TRBJ2-1; D is unresolved. This CDR3 has 11 amino acids. Looked up from germline, CDR1 is SGHRS and CDR2 is YFSETQ. Trimming pared 1 base from V and 9 bases from J, leaving 5 bases between. CDR3 coding DNA: TGCGCCAGCAGCTTGCACATTGAGCAGTTCTTC. Amino acid sequence: CASSLHIEQFF.

This chain joins TRBV5-4 and TRBJ1-4; possible D gene TRBD1, 5 bases. The germline CDR1 and CDR2 sequences are SGHNT and YYREEE (reference sequence). This CDR3 is 14 amino acids long. V dropped 0 bases and J dropped 4 bases, with 7 bases sitting between them. CDR3 loop: CASSLGQYNEKLFF. As DNA, the CDR3 is TGTGCCAGCAGCTTGGGACAGTATAATGAAAAACTGTTTTTT. Full variable domain (remainder filled in from reference TRBV5-4 and TRBJ1-4): ETGVTQSPTHLIKTRGQQVTLRCSSQSGHNTVSWYQQALGQGPQFIFQYYREEENGRGNFPPRFSGLQFPNYSSELNVNALELDDSALYLCASSLGQYNEKLFFGSGTQLSVL.

CDR3 sequence: CASGGKSSYEQYF. Here the CDR3 DNA reads TGTGCCAGCGGGGGCAAAAGCTCCTACGAGCAGTACTTC. This chain joins TRBV27 and TRBJ2-7; the D gene is possibly TRBD1 (6 bases). CDR1 is MNHEY and CDR2 is SMNVEV in the germline V gene (reference sequence). Trimming stripped 8 bases from V and 0 bases from J, with 11 bases between. The CDR3 consists of 13 residues.

There are a few counts of this clone. This likely comes from a read error, as the CDR3 has no conserved phenylalanine or tryptophan at its end. The limits of the CDR3 on the DNA are not certain, so only TCRdb's listed CDR3 is given. This specimen includes other DNA sequences encoding the same CDR3. This chain joins TRBV14 and TRBJ1-5. Germline V CDR1 and CDR2: SGHDN, FVKESK. The CDR3 has 19 amino acids, counting both end residues. The CDR3 sequence is CASSQDITAAYISNQPHHL.

The chain joins TRBV5-1 to TRBJ2-5; weak D call: TRBD2 (6 bases). The CDR3 has 16 residues. V lost 6 bases to trimming and J lost 1 base, with 19 bases between them. Germline V gene lookup returns CDR1 SGHRS and CDR2 YFSETQ. The DNA for the CDR3 is TGCGCCAGCACCCAAAACCCAATAGCGGCCCAAGAGACCCAGTACTTC. Translated, it gives CASTQNPIAAQETQYF.

The J gene is TRBJ2-2, the V gene TRBV19, with 16 bases matching TRBD2. CDR3 length: 21 amino acids. Trimming took 3 bases from V and 9 from J; bases not matched to a gene: 19. Germline CDR1 reads LNHDA; CDR2 reads SQIVND (reference sequence). The DNA of the CDR3 is TGTGCCAGTAGTATGCAACCAGGGACTAGCGGGAGGGTGCCGGGGATCCGGGAGCTGTTTTTT. Translation gives CASSMQPGTSGRVPGIRELFF.

This clone showed up just a few times. The rearrangement links TRBV2 to TRBJ2-2, with 7 bases that match TRBD2. The length of the CDR3 is 16 residues. Germline lookup yields CDR1 SNHLY and CDR2 FYNNEI. J was trimmed by 5 bases and V by 2 bases; bases with no gene match: 8. In DNA form, the CDR3 reads TGTGCCAGCAGTGAAACTCGGACTAGTCTGACCGGGGAGCTGTTTTTT. The encoded protein is CASSETRTSLTGELFF.

The chain joins TRBV28 to TRBJ2-3, with D unresolved. The CDR3 consists of 10 residues. The germline gives CDR1 MDHEN, CDR2 SYDVKM. CDR3 region: CSSSRDTQYF. As DNA, the CDR3 is TGTTCTTCTTCCCGAGATACGCAGTATTTT. The full variable domain, rest sourced from reference TRBV28 and TRBJ2-3, is DVKVTQSSRYLVKRTGEKVFLECVQDMDHENMFWYRQDPGLGLRLIYFSYDVKMKEKGDIPEGYSVSREKKERFSLILESASTNQTSMYLCSSSRDTQYFGPGTRLTVL.

This clone has just one count. The chain is built from TRBV11-3 and TRBJ2-3, with 13 bases aligning to TRBD2. CDR1 is SGHNT, CDR2 YENEEA, per germline. The V gene end was trimmed by 5 bases and the J gene end by 6 bases; junction bases not matched to a gene: 5. The CDR3 has 15 residues. CDR3 sequence: CASSTRTSGSDTQYF. The DNA of the CDR3 is TGTGCCAGCAGCACGCGGACTAGCGGGAGTGATACGCAGTATTTT.

J is TRBJ1-2 and V is TRBV18; a possible D gene is TRBD1 (5 bases). The V and J ends lost 1 base and 1 base respectively, with 16 bases between them. The V gene's germline CDR1 is KGHSH and CDR2 LQKENI. CDR3 length: 17 residues. CDR3 in amino acids: CASSPLLGVSGNYGYTF. DNA for the CDR3: TGTGCCAGCTCACCACTGTTAGGGGTGTCTGGTAACTATGGCTACACCTTC.

The CDR3 reads CASNEGGNTGELFF. For the CDR3, the DNA is TGCGCCAGCAATGAGGGAGGGAACACCGGGGAGCTGTTTTTT. The gene calls are TRBV5-1 and TRBJ2-2, with D possibly TRBD2 on 6 matching bases. V was pared by 6 bases and J by 1 base, with 10 bases between. Germline lookup yields CDR1 SGHRS and CDR2 YFSETQ. The CDR3 spans 14 residues.

This clone occurred once. The gene calls are TRBV5-8 and TRBJ1-1; D is possibly TRBD1 (6 bases). This CDR3 contains 14 residues. The germline gives CDR1 SGHTS, CDR2 YDEGEE. Trimming removed 0 bases at V and 2 bases at J, with 8 bases between. DNA of the CDR3: TGTGCCAGCAGCTTGGGGACAGAAAACACTGAAGCTTTCTTT. Translation: CASSLGTENTEAFF.

For the CDR3, the DNA is TGTGCCAGCAGCTGGACAGGGGACGAGCAGTACTTC. Translated, it gives CASSWTGDEQYF. V is TRBV5-5 and J is TRBJ2-7; 9 bases fit TRBD1. V lost 3 bases and J lost 5; bases outside the gene matches: 0. This CDR3 contains 12 residues. CDR1 is SGHKS and CDR2 is YYEKEE in the germline V gene (reference sequence).

In regard to this clone: The sample has other DNA sequences that encode this CDR3 too. The chain links TRBV6-1 to TRBJ1-5; possible D gene TRBD1, 6 bases. Germline V gives CDR1 MNHNS, CDR2 SASEGT. The CDR3 is 18 amino acids. V dropped 2 bases and J dropped 7 bases, with 24 bases sitting between them. The CDR3 loop is CASSETLETGVMGQPQHF. The CDR3 DNA sequence: TGTGCCAGCAGTGAAACTCTGGAGACAGGAGTGATGGGACAGCCCCAGCATTTT.

The J gene is TRBJ2-2, the V gene TRBV6-5, with 7 nucleotides matching TRBD1. This CDR3 region has 12 residues. Trimming at V came to 7 bases and at J to 7 bases, leaving 3 bases not matched to a gene. Germline-derived CDR1 and CDR2 are MNHEY and SVGAGI. DNA for the CDR3: TGTGCCAGCAATCAGGGGGACGGGGAGCTGTTTTTT. Its protein product is CASNQGDGELFF.

A remark on this clone: One end of the junction is discordant with germline, which a read error may explain. V gene TRBV7-9 combines with J gene TRBJ2-7; 8 bases are a match to TRBD2. Germline loops: CDR1 SEHNR, CDR2 FQNEAQ (reference sequence). The CDR3 extends over 17 amino acids. The CDR3 region has the DNA TGTTCCAGCAGCTCTAAGGTCGGGGGGGGGTCCTCCTACGAGCAGTACTTC. It yields the protein CSSSSKVGGGSSYEQYF.

V gene TRBV28 combines with J gene TRBJ1-2; 11 bases are a match to TRBD1. The CDR3 has 14 amino acids. Per germline, CDR1 MDHEN and CDR2 SYDVKM. V dropped 7 bases and J dropped 8; count of bases not matched to a gene: 9. The CDR3 nucleotides read TGTGCCAGCAAGGGACAGGGGGAATGGGGCGGCTACACCTTC. Its translation is CASKGQGEWGGYTF.

In its sample, this clone was seen once. V is TRBV4-2 and J is TRBJ2-7; D perhaps matches TRBD1 (5 bases). The ends were cut back, 0 bases at V and 2 bases at J, with 14 bases in the middle. Per the germline V gene, CDR1 is LGHNA and CDR2 is YNFKEQ. The CDR3 spans 16 residues. The CDR3, as DNA: TGTGCCAGCAGCCAAGACGTCGGGCAGGGCGCCTACGAGCAGTACTTC. Protein: CASSQDVGQGAYEQYF.

V gene TRBV2 combines with J gene TRBJ2-1; 8 nucleotides agree with TRBD1. J gave up 6 bases and V 1 base, and 11 bases lay outside the gene matches. This CDR3 comprises 17 residues. The germline V gene has CDR1 SNHLY and CDR2 FYNNEI. The CDR3 DNA reads as TGTGCCAGCAGTGAAGGGGTCGGGGGACAGGACCGCAATGAGCAGTTCTTC. Its protein product is CASSEGVGGQDRNEQFF.

This clone came up a few times. V and J are TRBV9 and TRBJ2-2; D uncertain. Germline CDR1 and CDR2: SGDLS and YYNGEE. The CDR3 covers 13 residues. Trimming stripped 4 bases from V and 0 bases from J, with 4 bases between. CDR3 amino acids: CASSNTNTGELFF. CDR3 nucleotides: TGTGCCAGCAGCAACACGAACACCGGGGAGCTGTTTTTT.

V usage is TRBV14 and J usage is TRBJ1-1, with unresolved D. The V and J ends lost 0 bases and 3 bases respectively, with 14 bases between them. Germline V gene sequence: CDR1 SGHDN, CDR2 FVKESK. The CDR3 sequence is 16 residues long. The CDR3 loop reads CASSQDLGVPDTEAFF. The CDR3 nucleotides read TGTGCCAGCAGCCAAGATCTCGGGGTACCGGACACTGAAGCTTTCTTT. Based on the CDR3 plus reference TRBV14 and TRBJ1-1, the full variable domain is EAGVTQFPSHSVIEKGQTVTLRCDPISGHDNLYWYRRVMGKEIKFLLHFVKESKQDESGMPNNRFLAERTGGTYSTLKVQPAELEDSGVYFCASSQDLGVPDTEAFFGQGTRLTVV.

This clone was counted at least ten times. The chain couples TRBV7-9 to TRBJ2-1, with a tentative D call TRBD2 (6 bases). Trimming cost V 8 bases and J 3 bases, with 14 bases left between them. The germline V gene has CDR1 SEHNR and CDR2 FQNEAQ (reference sequence). The CDR3 length is 14 residues. The CDR3 is CASPSAGGYNEQFF. The CDR3 DNA is TGTGCCAGCCCTTCAGCCGGGGGCTACAATGAGCAGTTCTTC.

The chain joins TRBV11-2 to TRBJ2-3; D gene uncertain. V was cut by 5 bases and J by 6 bases, with 12 bases left in between. Germline loops: CDR1 SGHAT, CDR2 FQNNGV. The CDR3 is 13 amino acids. CDR3 in amino acids: CASSTTGSDTQYF. The CDR3, as DNA: TGTGCCAGCAGCACCACCGGTTCGGATACGCAGTATTTT.

This chain uses TRBV5-4 with TRBJ2-1, with no clear D. The CDR3 runs 15 residues. Germline loops: CDR1 SGHNT, CDR2 YYREEE (reference sequence). V lost 2 bases and J lost 2, with 11 bases in between. For the CDR3, the DNA is TGTGCCAGCAGCTTAGACGCAGCGCCCTACAATGAGCAGTTCTTC. This sequence encodes CASSLDAAPYNEQFF.

The rearrangement links TRBV30 to TRBJ1-4; D might be TRBD1 (5 bases). CDR1 GTSNPN and CDR2 SVGIG come from the germline V gene (reference sequence). V was trimmed by 5 bases and J by 8 bases, leaving 18 bases between them. This CDR3 is built from 14 residues. CDR3 protein: CAWSGRGGKEKLFF. CDR3 DNA sequence: TGTGCCTGGTCCGGGCGGGGGGGTAAGGAAAAACTGTTTTTT.